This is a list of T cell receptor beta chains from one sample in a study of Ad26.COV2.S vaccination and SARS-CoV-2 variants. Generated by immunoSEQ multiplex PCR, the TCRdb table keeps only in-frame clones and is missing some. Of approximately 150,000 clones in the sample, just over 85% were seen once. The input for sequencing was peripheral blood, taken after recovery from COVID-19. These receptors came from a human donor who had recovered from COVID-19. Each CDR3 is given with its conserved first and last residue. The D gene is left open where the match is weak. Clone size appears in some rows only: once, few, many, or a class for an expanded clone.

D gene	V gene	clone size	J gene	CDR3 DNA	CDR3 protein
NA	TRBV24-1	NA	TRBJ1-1	TGTGCCACCAGTGATTGGGTGAACACTGAAGCTTTCTTT	CATSDWVNTEAFF
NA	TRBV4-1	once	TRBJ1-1	TGCGCCAGCAGCCAAGCCGCAGGGGTCAACACTGAAGCTTTCTTT	CASSQAAGVNTEAFF
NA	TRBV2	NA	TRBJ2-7	TGTGCCTCTCGGGGGTACGAGCAGTACTTC	CASRGYEQYF
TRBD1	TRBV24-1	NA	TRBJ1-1	TGTGCCACCAGTGAGGGGACAGCTGAAGCTTTCTTT	CATSEGTAEAFF
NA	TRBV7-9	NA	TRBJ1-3	TGTGCCAGCAGCTTAGCGTTCGGGAACACCATATATTTT	CASSLAFGNTIYF
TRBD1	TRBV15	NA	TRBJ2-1	TGTGCCACCGGACAGGGGGGGAATGAGCAGTTCTTC	CATGQGGNEQFF
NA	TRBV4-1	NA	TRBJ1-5	TGCGCCAGCAGCCAAGTTAACGGCCAGCCCCAGCATTTT	CASSQVNGQPQHF
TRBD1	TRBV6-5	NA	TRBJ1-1	TGTGCCAGCAGTTACTTGGGACAGGGGGCGAACACTGAAGCTTTCTTT	CASSYLGQGANTEAFF
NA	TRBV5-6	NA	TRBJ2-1	TGTGCCAGCAGCGTTATTACAGGGAACCATGAGCAGTTCTTC	CASSVITGNHEQFF
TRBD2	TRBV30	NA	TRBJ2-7	TGTGCCTGGAGCCGGGGAGGGTTCTACGAGCAGTACTTC	CAWSRGGFYEQYF
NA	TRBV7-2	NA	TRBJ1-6	TGTGCCAGCAGCTTAAGTGTGTCGCAGACAGGCTATAATTCACCCCTCCACTTT	CASSLSVSQTGYNSPLHF
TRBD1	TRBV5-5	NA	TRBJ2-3	TGTGCCAGCGAGGACAGGGGGCCCACAGATACGCAGTATTTT	CASEDRGPTDTQYF
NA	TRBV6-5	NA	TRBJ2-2	TGTGCCAGCACCAAGGGGTTCGGGGAGCTGTTTTTT	CASTKGFGELFF
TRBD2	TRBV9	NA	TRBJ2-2	TGTGCCAGCAGCTGGACTAGCGTGGGGGAGCTGTTTTTT	CASSWTSVGELFF
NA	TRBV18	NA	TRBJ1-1	TGTGCCAGCTCGGTGGGGTCCCCTTCCACTGAAGCTTTCTTT	CASSVGSPSTEAFF
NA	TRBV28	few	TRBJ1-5	TGTGCCAGCAGTTTTATGGGGGCCGACAGCCTCAATCAGCCCCAGCATTTT	CASSFMGADSLNQPQHF
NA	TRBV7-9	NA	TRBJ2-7	TGTGCCAGCAGCCCCGCGAGGGCCCACGAGCAGTACTTC	CASSPARAHEQYF
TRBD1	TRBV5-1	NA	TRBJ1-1	TGCGCCAGCAGCTTGGGGACAGGAGGAACTGAAGCTTTCTTT	CASSLGTGGTEAFF
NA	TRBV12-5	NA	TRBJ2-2	TGTGCTAGTGGTTGGGCTGCCGGGGAGCTGTTTTTT	CASGWAAGELFF
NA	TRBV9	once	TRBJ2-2	TGTGCCAGCAGCCGGGGGACAACGAACACCGGGGAGCTGTTTTTT	CASSRGTTNTGELFF
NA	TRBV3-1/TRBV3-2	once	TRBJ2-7	TGTGCCAGCAGCCGTAACTACGAGCAGTACTTC	CASSRNYEQYF
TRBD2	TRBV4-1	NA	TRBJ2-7	TGCGCCAGCAGCCAAGTTAGGGCCGGGACTAGCTTCGAGCAGTACTTC	CASSQVRAGTSFEQYF
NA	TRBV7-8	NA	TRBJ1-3	TGTGCCAGCAGCTTAGACAGGGAAGGGAACACCATATATTTT	CASSLDREGNTIYF
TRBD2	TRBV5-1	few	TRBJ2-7	TGCGCCAGCAGCTTGGCCCCCAGCGGGGGTGCCTACGAGCAGTACTTC	CASSLAPSGGAYEQYF
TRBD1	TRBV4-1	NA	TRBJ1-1	TGCGCCAGCAGCCAAGATAGACAGGGGTACATGAACACTGAAGCTTTCTTT	CASSQDRQGYMNTEAFF
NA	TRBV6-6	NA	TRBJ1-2	TGTGCCAGCAGTTACTCGAGAAGGACAAACTATGGCTACACCTTC	CASSYSRRTNYGYTF
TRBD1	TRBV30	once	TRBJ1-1	TGTGCCTGGACCCGAAGCCGGGACAGGGCTGAAGCTTTCTTT	CAWTRSRDRAEAFF
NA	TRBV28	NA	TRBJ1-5	TGTGCCAGCGCAAAGCCGACAGGAAGGCATCAGCCCCAGCATTTT	CASAKPTGRHQPQHF
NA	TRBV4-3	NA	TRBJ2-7	TGCGCCAGCAGCCCCATAGCCGGGGGCTCCTACGAGCAGTACTTC	CASSPIAGGSYEQYF
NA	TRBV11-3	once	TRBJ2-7	TGTGCCAGCAGCTTAGGGGCAGGATCCTACGAGCAGTACTTC	CASSLGAGSYEQYF